A single sample gave rise to the 6 T cell receptor beta chains below, sequenced in a study of CD8+ T cells in alopecia areata. cDNA reverse transcribed from extracted RNA served as the sequencing template. The protocol was immunoSEQ multiplex PCR, while the TCRdb copy is restricted to in-frame clones and leaves out a portion. The table lists roughly 150,000 clones, 55% to 65% of them singletons, with approximately 4.8% in the top ten. Sequencing was performed on CD4+ T cells sorted from blood. These receptors came from a human donor in good health.

V gene TRBV10-2 combines with J gene TRBJ1-2; D is unresolved. CDR3 length equals 13 residues. V was clipped by 0 bases and J by 12 bases, with 14 bases between them. The V gene's germline CDR1 is WSHSY and CDR2 SAAADI. CDR3 sequence (DNA): TGCGCCAGCAGTGAGTCAGCGCAGCTCGTGAACACCTTC. This gives the protein CASSESAQLVNTF.

The rearrangement joins TRBV15 to TRBJ2-1, with 7 bases fitting TRBD1. Germline CDR1 and CDR2: LNHNV and YYDKDF (reference sequence). With 6 bases clipped from V and 10 bases from J, the junction kept 9 bases outside the gene matches. This CDR3 comprises 13 residues. The CDR3 is CATSLPAGGEQFF. CDR3 bases: TGTGCCACCAGTCTACCCGCAGGGGGAGAGCAGTTCTTC.

The chain recombines TRBV2 with TRBJ2-5; D remains ambiguous. Trimming shortened V by 2 bases and J by 5 bases, and 12 bases separated the two germline ends. Germline CDR1 and CDR2: SNHLY and FYNNEI. This CDR3 spans 14 amino acids. In DNA, the CDR3 is TGTGCCAGCAGTGAACCCGACCATAGCGAGACCCAGTACTTC. It yields the protein CASSEPDHSETQYF.

The chain is built from TRBV2 and TRBJ2-3; maybe TRBD2 (6 bases). CDR1 and CDR2 (germline): SNHLY, FYNNEI. The germline V and J ends were trimmed by 3 bases and 2 bases, with 18 bases remaining between them. This CDR3 is built from 17 residues. The DNA for the CDR3 is TGTGCCAGCAGTGATGGGACTCCGAACGCTATCACAGATACGCAGTATTTT. It translates to CASSDGTPNAITDTQYF.

The chain recombines TRBV2 with TRBJ1-1, with D unresolved. The germline CDR1 and CDR2 sequences are SNHLY and FYNNEI. This CDR3 is 13 amino acids long. V lost 7 bases and J lost 5, with 14 bases in between. CDR3 amino acids: CASTRVARTEAFF. The DNA for the CDR3 is TGTGCCAGCACTCGGGTCGCGAGGACTGAAGCTTTCTTT.

The chain couples TRBV18 to TRBJ1-1; D is ambiguous. The CDR3 covers 13 residues. V was clipped by 4 bases and J by 4 bases, with 10 bases between them. CDR1 and CDR2 from the germline V gene are KGHSH and LQKENI. For the CDR3, the DNA is TGTGCCAGCTCACTCGGCCGTTCCACTGAAGCTTTCTTT. This sequence encodes CASSLGRSTEAFF.